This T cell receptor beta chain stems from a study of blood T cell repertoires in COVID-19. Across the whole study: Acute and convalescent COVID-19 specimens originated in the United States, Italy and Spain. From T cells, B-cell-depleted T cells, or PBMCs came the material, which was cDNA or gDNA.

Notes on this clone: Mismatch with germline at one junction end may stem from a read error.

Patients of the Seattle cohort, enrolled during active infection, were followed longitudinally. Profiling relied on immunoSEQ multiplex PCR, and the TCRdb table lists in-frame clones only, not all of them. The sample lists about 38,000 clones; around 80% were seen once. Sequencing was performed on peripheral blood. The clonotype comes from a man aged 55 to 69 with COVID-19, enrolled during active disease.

CDR3 bases: TGTGCCAGTAGTCTAGAGAGAAATACGCAGTATTTT. Its translation is CASSLERNTQYF. The V gene is TRBV19, the J gene TRBJ2-3, with D unclear. The CDR3 has 12 residues. Looked up from germline, CDR1 is LNHDA and CDR2 is SQIVND (reference sequence).